This T cell receptor (beta chain) was recorded in a study of blood T cell repertoires in COVID-19. Study summary: Acute and convalescent COVID-19 specimens originated in the United States, Italy and Spain.

Profiling relied on immunoSEQ multiplex PCR, and the TCRdb table lists in-frame clones only, not all of them. The profile covers tens of thousands of clones, with about 88% appearing a single time and over 4.5% taken by the ten largest. The sequence was obtained from a man aged 65 to 79 with active COVID-19. Material for sequencing was peripheral blood.

The CDR3 nucleotides are TGTGCCAGTAGTATAGGGCTCGTGACTCAGGGAGAGACCCAGTACTTC. Encoded protein: CASSIGLVTQGETQYF. V is TRBV19 and J is TRBJ2-5, with a possible D match to TRBD1 (5 bases). The CDR3 loop spans 16 amino acids. The V gene's germline CDR1 is LNHDA and CDR2 SQIVND (reference sequence). V gave up 1 base and J gave up 4 bases, with 16 bases separating them.